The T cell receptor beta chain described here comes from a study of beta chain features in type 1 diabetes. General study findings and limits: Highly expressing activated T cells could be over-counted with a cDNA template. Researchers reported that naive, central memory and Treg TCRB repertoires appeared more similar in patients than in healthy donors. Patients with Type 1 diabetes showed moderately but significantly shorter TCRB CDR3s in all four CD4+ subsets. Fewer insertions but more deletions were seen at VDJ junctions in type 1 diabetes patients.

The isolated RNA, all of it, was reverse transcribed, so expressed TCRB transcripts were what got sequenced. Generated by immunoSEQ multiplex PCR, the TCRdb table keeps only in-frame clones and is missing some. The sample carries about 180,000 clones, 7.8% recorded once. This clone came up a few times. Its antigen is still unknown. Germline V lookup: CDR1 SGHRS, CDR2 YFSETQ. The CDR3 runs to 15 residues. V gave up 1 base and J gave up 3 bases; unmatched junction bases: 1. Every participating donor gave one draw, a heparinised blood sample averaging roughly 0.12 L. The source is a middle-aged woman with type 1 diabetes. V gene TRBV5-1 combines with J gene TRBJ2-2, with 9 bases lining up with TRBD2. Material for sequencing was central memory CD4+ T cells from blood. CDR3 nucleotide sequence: TGCGCCAGCAGCTTGCAGCGGGGGGACACCGGGGAGCTGTTTTTT. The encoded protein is CASSLQRGDTGELFF.